This TCR beta chain was sequenced in a study of human T cells and chemical hapten exposure. Overall study context: Once 0.01% DPC had been applied to the upper back by patch test, readings were taken at 6 days.

Regarding the study as a whole: TCRs at a frequency above 1 in 1000 stayed unchanged with DPC sensitization.

The library labeled individual cDNA molecules by adding unique molecular identifiers to them. TCRdb re-analysed the RACE reads in MiXCR, keeping a single row per CDR3 protein. The sample carries about 40,000 distinct CDR3 sequences, roughly a tenth recorded once. On this clonotype itself: The target antigen is unknown. A much more abundant neighbour one base away suggests this may be a read error.

This sample's time point: pre-sensitization, week 0. Sample treatment: therapeutic diphenylcyclopropenone sensitization with weekly scalp DPC. Donors were 18 to 70-year-old alopecia patients suitable for DPC. CDR1 and CDR2 (germline): SGHTA, FQGNSA. This CDR3 has 12 amino acids. This material consisted of whole blood, taken in connection with sensitization to the hapten diphenylcyclopropenone (DPC). V is TRBV7-2 and J is TRBJ2-3; D is unclear. The source of this sequence is a man aged 30 to 39 with alopecia areata. Some clones in this sample may be carry-over from other donors' samples. The CDR3, as DNA: TGTGTCAGCAGCTTAGAACGTTTTGCGCAGTATTTT. It encodes CVSSLERFAQYF.